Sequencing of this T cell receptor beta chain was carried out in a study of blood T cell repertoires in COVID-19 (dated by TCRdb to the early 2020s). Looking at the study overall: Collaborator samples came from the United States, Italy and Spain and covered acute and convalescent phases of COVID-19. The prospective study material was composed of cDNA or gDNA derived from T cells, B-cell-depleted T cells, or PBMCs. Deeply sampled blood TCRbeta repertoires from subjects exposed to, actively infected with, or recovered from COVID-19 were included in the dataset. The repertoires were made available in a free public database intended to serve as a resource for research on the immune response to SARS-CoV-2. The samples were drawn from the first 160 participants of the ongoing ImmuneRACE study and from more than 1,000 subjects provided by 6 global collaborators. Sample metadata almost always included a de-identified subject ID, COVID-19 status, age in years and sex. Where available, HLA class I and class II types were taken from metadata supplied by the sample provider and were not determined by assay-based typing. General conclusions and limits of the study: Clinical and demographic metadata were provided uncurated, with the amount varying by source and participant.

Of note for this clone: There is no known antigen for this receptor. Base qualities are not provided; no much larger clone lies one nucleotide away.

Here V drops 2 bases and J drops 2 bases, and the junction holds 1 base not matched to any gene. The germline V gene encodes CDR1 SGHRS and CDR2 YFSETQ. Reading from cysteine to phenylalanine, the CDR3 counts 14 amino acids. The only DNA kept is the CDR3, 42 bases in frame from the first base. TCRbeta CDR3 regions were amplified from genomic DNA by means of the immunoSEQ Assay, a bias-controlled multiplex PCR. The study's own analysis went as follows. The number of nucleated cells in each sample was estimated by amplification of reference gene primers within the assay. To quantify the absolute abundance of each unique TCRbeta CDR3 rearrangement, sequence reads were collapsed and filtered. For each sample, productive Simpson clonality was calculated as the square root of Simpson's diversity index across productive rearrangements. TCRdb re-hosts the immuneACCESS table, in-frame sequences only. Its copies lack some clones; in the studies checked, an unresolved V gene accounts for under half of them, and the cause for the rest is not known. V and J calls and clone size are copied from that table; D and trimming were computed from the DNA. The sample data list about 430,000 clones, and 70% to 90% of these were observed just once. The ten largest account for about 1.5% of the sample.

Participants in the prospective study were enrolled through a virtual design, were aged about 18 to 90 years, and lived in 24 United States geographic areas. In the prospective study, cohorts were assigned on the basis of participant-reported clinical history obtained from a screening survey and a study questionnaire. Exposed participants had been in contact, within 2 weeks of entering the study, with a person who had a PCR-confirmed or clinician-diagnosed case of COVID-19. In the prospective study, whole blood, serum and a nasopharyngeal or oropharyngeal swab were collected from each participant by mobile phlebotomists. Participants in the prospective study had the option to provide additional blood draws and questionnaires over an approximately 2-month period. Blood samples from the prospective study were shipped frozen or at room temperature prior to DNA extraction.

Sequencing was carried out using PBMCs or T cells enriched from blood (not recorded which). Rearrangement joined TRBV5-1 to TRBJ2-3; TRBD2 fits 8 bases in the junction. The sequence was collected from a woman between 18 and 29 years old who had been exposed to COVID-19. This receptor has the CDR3 CASSFSGATDTQYF. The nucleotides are TGCGCCAGCAGCTTTAGCGGGGCCACAGATACGCAGTATTTT.